Below, one TCR beta chain is given with its context. Its antigen is currently unknown. 60 Vbeta and 13 Jbeta primers were used in PCR. Libraries were prepared by immunoSEQ multiplex PCR; TCRdb keeps only in-frame clonotypes and omits some of them. The sample lists more than 90,000 clones; around three quarters were seen once. Among the donors, all were healthy bone marrow donors. The data are from a study of cytomegalovirus exposure and HLA in healthy donors. Regarding the study as a whole: Earlier results showed most TCR beta V segments being productive about 90% or about 30% of the time. The records held CMV serostatus as the only immune exposure information. Some segments of the V type, notably TRBV6-2 and TRBV6-3, were excluded as indistinguishable.

This CDR3 comprises 15 residues. Germline CDR1 reads MDHEN; CDR2 reads SYDVKM. Trimming took off 7 bases at V and 3 bases at J, with 18 bases between the two ends. This receptor was taken from a man aged 30 to 39 in good health and CMV-seropositive. The specimen sequenced was PBMCs. The rearrangement uses TRBV28 and TRBJ1-1, with D possibly matching TRBD1 (5 bases). The CDR3 sequence is CASTPPRAGDTEAFF. In DNA, the CDR3 is TGTGCCAGCACCCCGCCCAGGGCTGGGGACACTGAAGCTTTCTTT.